The 28 T cell receptor beta chains below were found in one sample sequenced in a study of tumor-infiltrating lymphocytes in primary liver carcinoma. Without any cell sorting, about 20-31 mg of bulk tissue yielded co-extracted RNA and DNA. From around 530 ng of total RNA, TCR beta-specific cDNA was reverse-transcribed using a constant-region primer. Nested multiplex PCR, run for three rounds with slightly modified ARM-PCR, yielded TCR beta libraries. It was with TRBV1-TRBV30 forward primers and a C-beta reverse primer that the first two PCR rounds were run, at about 10 cycles each. From the multiplex PCR reads, TCRdb called clonotypes with MiXCR, one entry per CDR3 protein. Among fewer than 25,000 distinct CDR3 sequences listed, roughly 78% were seen once. Source material: liver tumor tissue from sampling region 1. Subset of the sample: tumor region T1, superior pole. These receptors originate from a man in his forties with primary liver carcinoma and hepatitis B virus infection.

A word on this clonotype: This may stem from a read error, because a much larger clone lies one nucleotide away. Lacking the conserved final phenylalanine or tryptophan, this CDR3 likely reflects a read error. CDR3 sequence (DNA): TGTGCCAGCAGCCGCGGGACCCTCGAAGGCGGGGAGCTGTTTCTT. The encoded protein is CASSRGTLEGGELFL. The rearrangement links TRBV12-3 or TRBV12-4 to TRBJ2-2; tentative D call: TRBD2 (6 bases). V was clipped by 6 bases and J by 7 bases, with 18 bases between them. The CDR3 length is 15 residues.

This clonotype was picked up one time. In this CDR3 the conserved last residue, phenylalanine or tryptophan, is missing, so a read error is likely. The DNA is left out, because the CDR3 cannot be placed on it with certainty; the CDR3 is given as TCRdb lists it. V usage is TRBV4-1 and J usage is TRBJ1-4; TRBD1 was called by the table and not checked on the DNA. Germline CDR1 reads MGHRA; CDR2 reads YSYEKL. The CDR3 length equals 14 residues, ends included. This CDR3 reads CASSWGQGDEKLFS.

A remark on this clonotype: An end of the junction does not agree with germline; a read error may underlie this. This chain links TRBV5-6 with TRBJ2-7; 7 bases match TRBD1. Germline-derived CDR1 and CDR2 are SGHDT and YYEEEE. The CDR3 totals 12 residues. The CDR3 here is CASRLRGHEQYF. The CDR3 DNA reads TGTGCCAGCCGCTTGAGGGGGCACGAGCAGTATTTC.

Worth noting for this clonotype: One junction end disagrees with the germline gene, perhaps due to a read error. V usage is TRBV4-1 and J usage is TRBJ1-6, with D maybe TRBD1 (5 bases). Germline V lookup: CDR1 MGHRA, CDR2 YSYEKL. CDR3 length: 16 amino acids. CDR3 sequence: CASGHHLQEADSPLHF. The CDR3 bases are TGCGCCAGCGGCCATCACCTACAGGAGGCGGATTCACCCCTCCACTTT.

In its sample, this clonotype was seen once. Relative to the germline gene, one junction end is altered; a read error may explain this. The rearrangement uses TRBV12-3 or TRBV12-4 and TRBJ2-7; 9 positions match TRBD1. The CDR3 contains 15 residues. The CDR3 is CANSMGTGRSYEQYF. The DNA for the CDR3 is TGTGCCAACAGTATGGGGACAGGGAGGTCCTACGAGCAGTATTTC.

Worth noting for this clonotype: No conserved phenylalanine or tryptophan ends this CDR3, so it is likely a read error. The chain recombines TRBV6-2 or TRBV6-3 with TRBJ2-7; D perhaps matches TRBD2 (5 bases). CDR1 is MNHEY, CDR2 SVGEGT, per germline. Trimming cost V 1 base and J 10 bases, with 17 bases left between them. This CDR3 contains 14 residues. This CDR3 reads CASSYLKGFGEQYL. The CDR3 DNA sequence: TGTGCCAGCAGTTACTTGAAGGGATTCGGGGAACAGTACCTC.

This clonotype appeared a single time. The junction and the germline gene differ at one end; a read error may be behind it. V is TRBV4-1 and J is TRBJ2-7; D not resolved. The CDR3 has 13 residues. The V gene's germline CDR1 is MGHRA and CDR2 YSYEKL. The CDR3 loop is CASSPGHWYEQYF. Written as DNA, the CDR3 is TGTGCCAGCAGTCCGGGCCATTGGTACGAGCAGTACTTC.

In its sample, this clonotype was seen once. The V gene is TRBV29-1, the J gene TRBJ2-3, with 11 nucleotides matching TRBD2. Germline-derived CDR1 and CDR2 are SQVTM and ANQGSEA. The V and J ends lost 7 bases and 14 bases, in that order; junction bases with no gene match: 17. The CDR3 extends over 14 amino acids. CDR3 bases: TGCAGCGGACTAGCGGGATTGGGCACTGATACACGGTATTTT. Translating gives CSGLAGLGTDTRYF.

A note on this clonotype: A much more abundant neighbour one base away suggests this may be a read error. The chain combines TRBV12-3 or TRBV12-4 with TRBJ2-1; D remains ambiguous. The V gene lost 10 bases and the J gene lost 13 bases, with 20 bases spanning the gap. This CDR3 spans 12 amino acids. The CDR3 reads CANSLPTLEQFF. CDR3 nucleotides: TGTGCCAATAGTTTACCGACCCTTGAACAGTTCTTC.

With regard to this clonotype: The junction does not match germline at one end; this may be a read error. CDR3 nucleotide sequence: TGTGCCAGCAGCTTGGCAACCGGGTTTTGCCAGTATTTC. The encoded protein is CASSLATGFCQYF. The V call is TRBV5-6, the J call TRBJ2-7; no reliable D call. CDR1 SGHDT and CDR2 YYEEEE come from the germline V gene. The CDR3 sequence is 13 residues long.

A remark on this clonotype: The junction shows a germline mismatch at one end, possibly a read error. This chain joins TRBV7-9 and TRBJ1-1; D perhaps matches TRBD1 (5 bases). The CDR3 is made up of 13 amino acids. From germline, CDR1 is SEHNR and CDR2 FQNEAQ (reference sequence). CDR3 coding DNA: TGTGCCGGCAGCTTAGGGGCAGGCTCCGAAGCTTTCTTT. Amino acids: CAGSLGAGSEAFF.

In its sample, this clonotype was seen once. This chain connects TRBV11-2 to TRBJ1-1; D is perhaps TRBD1 (5 bases). The CDR3 has 15 residues. Germline loops: CDR1 SGHAT, CDR2 FQNNGV. Trimming left V 5 bases short and J 4 bases short, with 17 bases between. The CDR3 loop is CASSAGRGRLTEAFF. In DNA form, the CDR3 reads TGTGCCAGCAGCGCGGGTCGGGGCCGCCTCACTGAAGCTTTCTTT.

The chain has TRBV11-3 and TRBJ2-1, with 7 bases identical to TRBD2. Germline assignment: CDR1 SGHNT and CDR2 YENEEA. After removal of 5 bases from V and 8 bases from J, the junction contained 15 bases not matched to a gene. This CDR3 is built from 16 residues. CDR3 sequence (DNA): TGTGCCAGCAGCCCAGCGGGACGGGGGATGGTAGATGAGCAGTTCTTC. Protein: CASSPAGRGMVDEQFF.

This clonotype was seen once. Its ends do not fully match the called genes, so a read error is possible. The rearrangement uses TRBV5-6 and TRBJ2-2, with TRBD1 matching over 10 bases. Per germline, CDR1 SGHDT and CDR2 YYEEEE. This CDR3 is built from 15 residues. The DNA for the CDR3 is TGTGCCAACAGCTCCGGGACAGGGGTGACCGAGGAACTGTTTTTT. It encodes CANSSGTGVTEELFF.

This clonotype has at least ten counts. V gene TRBV7-9 combines with J gene TRBJ2-7; the D gene could be TRBD1 or TRBD2 (5 bases each). In germline, CDR1 is SEHNR, CDR2 FQNEAQ (reference sequence). V lost 2 bases and J 5 bases, leaving 10 bases between the germline ends. This CDR3 comprises 13 residues. The chain's CDR3 is CASSLSRGHEQYF. CDR3 nucleotides: TGTGCCAGCAGCTTATCTCGGGGCCACGAGCAGTACTTC.

As for this clonotype: A junction end diverges from the germline sequence, so it may reflect a read error. CDR3 in amino acids: CASILARAGGGGYIF. Here the CDR3 DNA reads TGTGCCAGCATCTTAGCGCGAGCAGGGGGCGGAGGCTACATCTTC. J is TRBJ1-2 and V is TRBV7-8, with 8 positions matching TRBD1. This CDR3 is built from 15 residues. Germline CDR1 and CDR2: SGHVS and FQNEAQ.

This sequence joins TRBV6-2 or TRBV6-3 and TRBJ2-5; 10 bases fit TRBD2. V shed 5 bases, J shed 8 bases, and the junction held 8 bases outside the gene matches. This CDR3 is built from 14 residues. CDR1 is MNHEY and CDR2 is SVGEGT in the germline V gene. CDR3 in amino acids: CASSNLASGGTQYF. The DNA for the CDR3 is TGTGCCAGCAGTAATCTAGCTAGCGGGGGTACCCAGTACTTC.

This chain uses TRBV5-6 with TRBJ2-5; 7 positions agree with TRBD1. V was pared by 4 bases and J by 5 bases, with 17 bases of the junction left unmatched. The length of the CDR3 is 17 residues. Germline V CDR1 and CDR2: SGHDT, YYEEEE. DNA of the CDR3: TGTGCCAGCAGCGGCCCGACCGGGACAGTGAAACACGAGACCCAGTACTTC. This encodes CASSGPTGTVKHETQYF.

Remarks on this clonotype: The junction departs from the called germline gene at one end, perhaps through a read error. This chain links TRBV7-9 with TRBJ2-7; D possibly corresponds to TRBD1 (5 bases). The germline V gene encodes CDR1 SEHNR and CDR2 FQNEAQ (reference sequence). This CDR3 has 15 residues. Here the CDR3 reads CTSSFQDNSRGEQYF. CDR3 bases: TGTACCAGCAGCTTTCAAGACAACAGTAGGGGCGAGCAGTACTTC.

On this clonotype itself: In this CDR3 the conserved last residue, phenylalanine or tryptophan, is missing, so a read error is likely. The gene calls are TRBV11-2 and TRBJ2-3; the match to TRBD1 covers 11 bases. Germline lookup yields CDR1 SGHAT and CDR2 FQNNGV. With V trimmed by 1 base and J by 3 bases, 9 bases remained unmatched. The CDR3 length is 18 residues. The CDR3 reads CASSLAAGTGGKTDTQYY. CDR3 nucleotide sequence: TGTGCCAGCAGCTTAGCCGCTGGGACAGGGGGTAAAACAGATACGCAGTATTAT.

The chain has TRBV13 and TRBJ2-5; TRBD2 matches at 8 bases. The J segment lost 3 bases and the V segment lost 4 bases, leaving 22 bases of the junction unmatched. CDR3 length equals 20 residues. The V gene's germline CDR1 is PRHDT and CDR2 FYEKMQ (reference sequence). The CDR3 sequence is CASSSSPGTSVEVVEETQYF. CDR3 DNA sequence: TGTGCCAGCAGCTCCTCTCCCGGGACTAGTGTAGAGGTTGTGGAAGAGACCCAGTACTTC.

For this clonotype: With a much larger clone just one base away, this may be a read error. Here the CDR3 reads CASSERFMVLRSNNGYTF. CDR3 in DNA: TGTGCCAGCAGTGAACGATTCATGGTCCTTAGATCTAACAATGGCTACACCTTC. The chain uses TRBV6-1 and TRBJ1-2; D unclear. This CDR3 comprises 18 residues. The germline CDR1 and CDR2 sequences are MNHNS and SASEGT.

Remarks on this clonotype: The germline gene is not matched at one end of the junction; a read error may be the cause. The chain couples TRBV6-5 to TRBJ2-1; 8 positions match TRBD1. The CDR3 runs to 15 residues. Germline V gives CDR1 MNHEY, CDR2 SVGAGI. The CDR3 region has the DNA TGTGGCAGCAGTTACGGGACAGGAGCTTACAATGAGCAGCTCTTC. This sequence encodes CGSSYGTGAYNEQLF.

The V and J genes are TRBV11-2 and TRBJ2-1, with no clear D. The CDR3 sequence is 14 residues long. Per the germline V gene, CDR1 is SGHAT and CDR2 is FQNNGV. Trimming stripped 6 bases from V and 13 bases from J, with 22 bases between. CDR3 residues: CASSLHRLVSEQFF. In DNA form, the CDR3 reads TGTGCCAGCAGTTTACACCGGCTAGTTAGTGAACAGTTCTTC.

The chain carries TRBV28 and TRBJ1-1, with 10 positions matching TRBD1. Germline V CDR1 and CDR2: MDHEN, SYDVKM. The J segment lost 8 bases and the V segment lost 0 bases, leaving 12 bases of the junction unmatched. CDR3 size: 17 residues. CDR3 sequence: CASSLWSSGTGVTEAFF. CDR3 DNA: TGTGCCAGCAGTTTATGGTCTTCCGGGACAGGGGTAACAGAAGCTTTCTTT.

The V call is TRBV6-2 or TRBV6-3, the J call TRBJ1-1; D perhaps matches TRBD1 (5 bases). The CDR3 covers 14 residues. Germline CDR1 is MNHEY and CDR2 is SVGEGT. V was clipped by 6 bases and J by 0 bases, with 11 bases between them. The CDR3 loop is CASRYPGLNTEAFF. The CDR3, as DNA: TGTGCCAGCAGGTATCCAGGGCTGAACACTGAAGCTTTCTTT.

As for this clonotype: The junction and the germline gene differ at one end; a read error may be behind it. This rearrangement joins TRBV11-2 to TRBJ2-3; D gene uncertain. CDR3 size: 12 residues. CDR1 and CDR2 from the germline V gene are SGHAT and FQNNGV. CDR3 in amino acids: CTSSPNTDTQYF. In nucleotides, the CDR3 is TGTACCAGCAGCCCCAACACAGATACGCAGTATTTT.

The chain links TRBV10-3 to TRBJ2-3; TRBD1 is a possible D gene (5 bases). The CDR3 consists of 17 residues. Per germline, CDR1 ENHRY and CDR2 SYGVKD. The V end lost 0 bases, the J end lost 14 bases, and 27 bases lay between the germline ends. The CDR3 DNA reads as TGTGCCATCAGTGAGTCAGGGGAAATAATTACAGAAGATACCCGGTATTTT. Translated, it gives CAISESGEIITEDTRYF.